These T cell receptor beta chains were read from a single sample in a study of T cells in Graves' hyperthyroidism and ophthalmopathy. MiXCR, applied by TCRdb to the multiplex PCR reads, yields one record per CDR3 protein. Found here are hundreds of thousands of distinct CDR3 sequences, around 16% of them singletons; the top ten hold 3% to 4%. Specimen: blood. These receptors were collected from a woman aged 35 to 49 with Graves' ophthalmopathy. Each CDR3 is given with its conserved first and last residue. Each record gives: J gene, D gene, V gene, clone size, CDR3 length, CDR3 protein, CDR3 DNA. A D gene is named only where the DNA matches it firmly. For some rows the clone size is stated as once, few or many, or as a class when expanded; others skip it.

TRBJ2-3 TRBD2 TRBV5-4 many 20 CASSLGGRTGLAGSTDTQYF TGTGCCAGCAGCTTGGGAGGGCGCACGGGGCTAGCGGGGAGCACAGATACGCAGTATTTT
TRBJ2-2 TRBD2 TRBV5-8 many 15 CASSLGLAATGELFF TGTGCCAGCAGCTTGGGACTAGCGGCCACCGGGGAGCTGTTTTTT
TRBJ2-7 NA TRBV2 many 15 CASSEARREPYEQYF TGTGCCAGCAGTGAAGCGCGACGGGAGCCCTACGAGCAGTACTTC
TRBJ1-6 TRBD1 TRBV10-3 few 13 CAIGTGNDSPLHF TGTGCCATTGGGACAGGGAACGATTCACCCCTCCACTTT
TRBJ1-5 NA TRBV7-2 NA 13 CASSVPGGQPQHF TGTGCCAGCAGCGTGCCGGGGGGACAGCCCCAGCATTTT
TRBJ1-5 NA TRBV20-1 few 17 CSARGGQPCQENQPQHF TGCAGTGCTAGAGGAGGACAACCCTGTCAGGAAAATCAGCCCCAGCATTTT
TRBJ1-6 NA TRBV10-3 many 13 CASQGGVGSPLHF TGTGCCAGCCAAGGGGGGGTAGGTTCACCCCTCCACTTT
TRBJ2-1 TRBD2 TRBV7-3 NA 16 CASSLYGGGSYNEQFF TGTGCCAGCAGCTTATACGGCGGGGGATCCTACAATGAGCAGTTCTTC
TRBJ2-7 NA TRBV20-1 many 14 CSARDLADAYEQYF TGCAGTGCTAGAGATTTAGCGGATGCCTACGAGCAGTACTTC
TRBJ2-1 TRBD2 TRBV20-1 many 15 CSATTSEGVPNEQFF TGCAGTGCAACCACTAGCGAAGGCGTTCCCAATGAGCAGTTCTTC
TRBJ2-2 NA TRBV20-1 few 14 CSAPGLGLTGELFF TGCAGTGCTCCGGGCCTAGGGCTAACCGGGGAGCTGTTTTTT
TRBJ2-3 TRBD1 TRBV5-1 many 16 CASSRGVGQSTDTQYF TGCGCCAGCAGTCGTGGCGTGGGACAGAGCACAGATACGCAGTATTTT
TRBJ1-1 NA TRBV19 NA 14 CASVDWTGNTEAFF TGTGCCAGTGTCGATTGGACGGGGAACACTGAAGCTTTCTTT
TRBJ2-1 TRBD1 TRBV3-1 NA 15 CASSPSDRVWNEQFF TGTGCCAGCAGCCCCTCAGACAGGGTCTGGAATGAGCAGTTCTTC
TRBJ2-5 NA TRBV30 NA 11 CAWSIVGTQYF TGTGCCTGGAGTATTGTGGGGACCCAGTACTTC
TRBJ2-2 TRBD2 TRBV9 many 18 CASSPFPLAGANTGELFF TGTGCCAGCAGCCCATTCCCCCTAGCGGGAGCGAACACCGGGGAGCTGTTTTTT
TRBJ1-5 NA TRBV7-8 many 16 CASSRTRTDRNQPQHF TGTGCCAGCAGCCGCACCCGGACAGACAGGAATCAGCCCCAGCATTTT
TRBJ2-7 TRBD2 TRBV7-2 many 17 CASSPGLAGGPGYEQYF TGTGCCAGCAGCCCGGGACTAGCGGGAGGGCCTGGGTACGAGCAGTACTTC